The T cell receptor beta chain under discussion was sequenced for a study of molecular identifiers for immune sequencing clone quantification. Study results and caveats: Clonotypes topping 20 RNA copies carried over 98% of effector molecules but under 1% of naive ones.

V was clipped by 8 bases and J by 6 bases; unmatched bases: 10. Germline CDR1 MNHEY, CDR2 SVGEGT. This CDR3 has 14 residues. As regards this clonotype: The antigen is not known. Given a much more abundant clone one base away, this may be a read error.

Bulk TCR libraries were made with methods that had been previously described and with listed TCR primers. TCRdb reanalysed the PCR reads using MiXCR and keeps one entry per CDR3 protein. The sample carries about 640,000 distinct CDR3 sequences, nearly 20% recorded once. Naive CD8 libraries came from around 20,000 to 990,000 sorted cells with 10%, 30% or 50% RNA. The origin of this receptor is a human donor in good health. Some libraries in this study had Jurkat cell RNA spiked in. V and J are TRBV6-2 or TRBV6-3 and TRBJ1-1, with 9 bases that match TRBD1. Sample: naive CD8+ T cells from blood, with Jurkat cell RNA spiked in. Subset meaning: FACS-sorted CD8+CD4-CCR7+CD45RA+ naive T cells. CDR3 sequence reads: CASWYTGGFAEAFF. The CDR3 DNA sequence: TGTGCCAGCTGGTACACAGGGGGCTTCGCTGAAGCTTTCTTT.